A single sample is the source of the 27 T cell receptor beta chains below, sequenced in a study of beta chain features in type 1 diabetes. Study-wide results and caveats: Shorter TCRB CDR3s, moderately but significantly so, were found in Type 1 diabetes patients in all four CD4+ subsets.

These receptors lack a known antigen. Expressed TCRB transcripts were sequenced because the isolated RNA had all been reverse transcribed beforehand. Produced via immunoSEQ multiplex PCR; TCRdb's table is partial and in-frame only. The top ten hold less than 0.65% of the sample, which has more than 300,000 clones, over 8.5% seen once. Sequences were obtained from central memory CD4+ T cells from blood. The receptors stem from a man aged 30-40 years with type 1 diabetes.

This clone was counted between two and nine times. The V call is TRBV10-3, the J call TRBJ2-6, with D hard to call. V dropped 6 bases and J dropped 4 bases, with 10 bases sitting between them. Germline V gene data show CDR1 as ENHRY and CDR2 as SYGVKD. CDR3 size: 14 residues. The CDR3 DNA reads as TGTGCCATCAGCCCCAGTGGGGGGGCCAACGTCCTGACTTTC. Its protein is CAISPSGGANVLTF.

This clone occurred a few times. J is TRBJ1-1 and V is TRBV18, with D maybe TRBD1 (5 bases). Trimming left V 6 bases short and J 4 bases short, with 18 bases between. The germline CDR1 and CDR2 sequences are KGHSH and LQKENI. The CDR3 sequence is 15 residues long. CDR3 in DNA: TGTGCCAGCTCGCCGATGGGGGGTCAAGGCACTGAAGCTTTCTTT. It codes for CASSPMGGQGTEAFF.

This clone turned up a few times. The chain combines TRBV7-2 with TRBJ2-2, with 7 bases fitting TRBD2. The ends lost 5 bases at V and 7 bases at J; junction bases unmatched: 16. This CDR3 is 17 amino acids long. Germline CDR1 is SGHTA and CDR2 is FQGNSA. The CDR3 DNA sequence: TGTGCCAGCAGCCGGGCAGGATACGGGGAGGGTGGCGGGGAGCTGTTTTTT. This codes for CASSRAGYGEGGGELFF.

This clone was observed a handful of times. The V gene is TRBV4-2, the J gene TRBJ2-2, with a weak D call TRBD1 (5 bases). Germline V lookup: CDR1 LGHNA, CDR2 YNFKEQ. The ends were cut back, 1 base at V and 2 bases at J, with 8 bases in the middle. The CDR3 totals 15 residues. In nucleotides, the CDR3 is TGTGCCAGCAGCCAAGGGACACCTAACACCGGGGAGCTGTTTTTT. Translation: CASSQGTPNTGELFF.

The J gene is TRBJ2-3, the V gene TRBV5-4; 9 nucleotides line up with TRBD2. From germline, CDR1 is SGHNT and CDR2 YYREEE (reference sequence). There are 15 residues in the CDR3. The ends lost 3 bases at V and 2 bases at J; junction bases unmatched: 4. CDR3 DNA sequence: TGTGCCAGCAGCTCCACTAGCGGGCACACAGATACGCAGTATTTT. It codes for CASSSTSGHTDTQYF.

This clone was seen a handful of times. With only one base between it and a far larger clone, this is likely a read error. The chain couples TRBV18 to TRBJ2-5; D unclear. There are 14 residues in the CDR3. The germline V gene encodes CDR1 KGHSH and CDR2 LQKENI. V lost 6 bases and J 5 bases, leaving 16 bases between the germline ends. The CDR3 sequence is CASSGGLNGETQYF. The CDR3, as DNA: TGTGCCAGCTCTGGCGGCCTCAACGGGGAGACCCAGTACTTC. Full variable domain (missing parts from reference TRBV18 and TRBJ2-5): NAGVMQNPRHLVRRRGQEARLRCSPMKGHSHVYWYRQLPEEGLKFMVYLQKENIIDESGMPKERFSAEFPKEGPSILRIQQVVRGDSAAYFCASSGGLNGETQYFGPGTRLLVL.

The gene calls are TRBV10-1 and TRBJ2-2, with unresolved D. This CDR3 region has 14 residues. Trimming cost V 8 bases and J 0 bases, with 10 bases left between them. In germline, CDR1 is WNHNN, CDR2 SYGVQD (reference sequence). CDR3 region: CASQITANTGELFF. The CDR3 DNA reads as TGCGCCAGCCAAATTACTGCGAACACCGGGGAGCTGTTTTTT.

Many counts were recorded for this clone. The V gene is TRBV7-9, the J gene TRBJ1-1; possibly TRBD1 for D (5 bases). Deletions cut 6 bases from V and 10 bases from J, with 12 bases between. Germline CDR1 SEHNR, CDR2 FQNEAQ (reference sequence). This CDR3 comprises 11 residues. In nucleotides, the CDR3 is TGTGCCAGCAGTCAGGGCGGGGGAGCTTTCTTT. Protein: CASSQGGGAFF.

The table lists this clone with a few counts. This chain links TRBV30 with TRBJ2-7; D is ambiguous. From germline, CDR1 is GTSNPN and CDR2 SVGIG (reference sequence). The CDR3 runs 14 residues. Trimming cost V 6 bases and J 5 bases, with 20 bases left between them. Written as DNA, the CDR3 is TGTGCCTGCCACCTAAGAGATTACGAAGACGAGCAGTACTTC. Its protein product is CACHLRDYEDEQYF.

The CDR3 DNA reads TGTGCCAGCAGCTCTCAAGCCAGAGCAGATACGCAGTATTTT. As protein: CASSSQARADTQYF. The V and J genes are TRBV7-9 and TRBJ2-3; D gene uncertain. This CDR3 has 14 residues. Per germline, CDR1 SEHNR and CDR2 FQNEAQ (reference sequence). Trimming took 4 bases from V and 4 from J, leaving 12 bases between them. Looking up the rest from reference TRBV7-9 and TRBJ2-3 gives the full variable domain: DTGVSQNPRHKITKRGQNVTFRCDPISEHNRLYWYRQTLGQGPEFLTYFQNEAQLEKSRLLSDRFSAERPKGSFSTLEIQRTEQGDSAMYLCASSSQARADTQYFGPGTRLTVL.

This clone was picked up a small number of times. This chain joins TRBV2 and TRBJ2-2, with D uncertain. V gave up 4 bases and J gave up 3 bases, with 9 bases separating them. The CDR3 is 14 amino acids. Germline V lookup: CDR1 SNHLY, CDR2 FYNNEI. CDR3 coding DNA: TGTGCCAGCAGTGGGCTAGTCCACACCGGGGAGCTGTTTTTT. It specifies CASSGLVHTGELFF.

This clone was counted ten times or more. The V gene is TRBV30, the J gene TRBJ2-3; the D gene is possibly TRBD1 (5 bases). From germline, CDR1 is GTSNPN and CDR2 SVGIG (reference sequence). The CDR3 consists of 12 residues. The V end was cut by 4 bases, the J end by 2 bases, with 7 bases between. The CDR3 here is CAWTRATDTQYF. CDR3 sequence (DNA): TGTGCCTGGACCAGGGCCACAGATACGCAGTATTTT.

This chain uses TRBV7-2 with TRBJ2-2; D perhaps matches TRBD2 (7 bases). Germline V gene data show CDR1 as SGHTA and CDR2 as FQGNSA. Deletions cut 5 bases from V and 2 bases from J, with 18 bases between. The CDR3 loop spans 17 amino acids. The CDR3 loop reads CASSPGGSLINTGELFF. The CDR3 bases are TGTGCCAGCAGCCCGGGGGGCAGCTTGATCAACACCGGGGAGCTGTTTTTT.

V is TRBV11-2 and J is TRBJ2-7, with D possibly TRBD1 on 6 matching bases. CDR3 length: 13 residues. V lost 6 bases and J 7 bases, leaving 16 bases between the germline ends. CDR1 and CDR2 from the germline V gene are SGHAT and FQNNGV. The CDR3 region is CASSSTGLREQYF. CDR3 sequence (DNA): TGTGCCAGCAGTTCAACAGGGTTGAGAGAGCAGTACTTC.

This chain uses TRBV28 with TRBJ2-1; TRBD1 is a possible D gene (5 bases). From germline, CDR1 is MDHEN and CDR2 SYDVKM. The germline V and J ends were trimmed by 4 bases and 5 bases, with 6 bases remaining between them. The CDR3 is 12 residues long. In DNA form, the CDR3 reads TGTGCCAGCAGTTACAGGAACAATGAGCAGTTCTTC. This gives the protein CASSYRNNEQFF.

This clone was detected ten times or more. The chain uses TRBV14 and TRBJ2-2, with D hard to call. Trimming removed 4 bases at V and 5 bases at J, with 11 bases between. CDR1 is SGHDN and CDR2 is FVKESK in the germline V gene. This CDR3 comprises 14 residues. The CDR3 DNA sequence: TGTGCCAGCAGCCCTCTCGAGTGGACCGGGGAGCTGTTTTTT. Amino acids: CASSPLEWTGELFF.

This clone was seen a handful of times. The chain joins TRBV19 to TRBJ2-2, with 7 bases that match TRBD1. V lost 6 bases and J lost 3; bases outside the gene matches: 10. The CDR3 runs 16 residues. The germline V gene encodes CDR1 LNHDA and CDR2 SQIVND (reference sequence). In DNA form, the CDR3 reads TGTGCCAGTAGCCCTAGGGGGCAGGGCGACACCGGGGAGCTGTTTTTT. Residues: CASSPRGQGDTGELFF.

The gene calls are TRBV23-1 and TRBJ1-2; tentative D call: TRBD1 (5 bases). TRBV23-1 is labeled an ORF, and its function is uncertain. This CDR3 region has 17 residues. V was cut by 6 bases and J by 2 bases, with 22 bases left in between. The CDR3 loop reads CASSWNRRGPINYGYTF. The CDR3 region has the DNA TGCGCCAGCAGCTGGAACCGGCGGGGACCGATAAACTATGGCTACACCTTC.

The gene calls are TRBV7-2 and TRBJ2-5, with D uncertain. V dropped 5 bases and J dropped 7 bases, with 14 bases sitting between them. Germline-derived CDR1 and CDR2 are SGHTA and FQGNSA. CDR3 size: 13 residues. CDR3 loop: CASSTPNAGTQYF. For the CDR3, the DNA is TGTGCCAGCAGCACACCCAACGCCGGGACCCAGTACTTC.

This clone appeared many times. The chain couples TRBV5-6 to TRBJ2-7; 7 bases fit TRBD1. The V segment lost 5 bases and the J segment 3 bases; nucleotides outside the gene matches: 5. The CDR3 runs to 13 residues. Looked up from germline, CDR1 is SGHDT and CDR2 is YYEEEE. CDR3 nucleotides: TGTGCCAGCAGAGACAGGGCCGGCTACGAGCAGTACTTC. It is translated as CASRDRAGYEQYF.

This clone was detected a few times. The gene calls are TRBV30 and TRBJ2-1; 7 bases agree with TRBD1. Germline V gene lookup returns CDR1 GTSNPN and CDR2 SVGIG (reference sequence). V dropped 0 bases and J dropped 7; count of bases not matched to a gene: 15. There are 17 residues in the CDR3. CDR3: CAWSVGGYRGRTNEQFF. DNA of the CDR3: TGTGCCTGGAGTGTAGGGGGCTATCGCGGGCGGACGAATGAGCAGTTCTTC.

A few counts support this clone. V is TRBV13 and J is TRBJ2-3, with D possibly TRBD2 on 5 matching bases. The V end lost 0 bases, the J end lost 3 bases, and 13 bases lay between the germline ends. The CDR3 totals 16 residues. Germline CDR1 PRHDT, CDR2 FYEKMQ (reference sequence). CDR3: CASSLGVAGQTDTQYF. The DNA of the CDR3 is TGTGCCAGCAGCTTAGGCGTGGCGGGCCAAACAGATACGCAGTATTTT.

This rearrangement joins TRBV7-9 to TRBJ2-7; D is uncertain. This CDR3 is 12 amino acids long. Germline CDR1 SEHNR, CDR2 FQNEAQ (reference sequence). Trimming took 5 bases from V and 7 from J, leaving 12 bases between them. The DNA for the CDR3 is TGTGCCAGCAGCCCCCTCCCTACGGAGCAGTACTTC. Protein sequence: CASSPLPTEQYF. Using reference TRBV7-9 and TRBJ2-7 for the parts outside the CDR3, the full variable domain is DTGVSQNPRHKITKRGQNVTFRCDPISEHNRLYWYRQTLGQGPEFLTYFQNEAQLEKSRLLSDRFSAERPKGSFSTLEIQRTEQGDSAMYLCASSPLPTEQYFGPGTRLTVT.

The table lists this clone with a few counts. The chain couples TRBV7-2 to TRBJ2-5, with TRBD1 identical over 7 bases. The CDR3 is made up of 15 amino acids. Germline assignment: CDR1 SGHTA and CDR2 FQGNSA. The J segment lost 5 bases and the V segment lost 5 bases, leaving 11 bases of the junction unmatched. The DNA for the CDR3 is TGTGCCAGCAGCCCGCAACAGGGGATCAGGGAGACCCAGTACTTC. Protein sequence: CASSPQQGIRETQYF.

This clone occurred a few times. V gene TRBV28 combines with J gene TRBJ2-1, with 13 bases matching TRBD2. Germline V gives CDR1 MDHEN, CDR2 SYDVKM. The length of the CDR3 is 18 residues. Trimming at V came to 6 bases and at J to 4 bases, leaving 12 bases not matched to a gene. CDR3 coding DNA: TGTGCCAGCAGACTTTATTCGTCGGGACTAGCGGGATACAATGAGCAGTTCTTC. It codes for CASRLYSSGLAGYNEQFF.

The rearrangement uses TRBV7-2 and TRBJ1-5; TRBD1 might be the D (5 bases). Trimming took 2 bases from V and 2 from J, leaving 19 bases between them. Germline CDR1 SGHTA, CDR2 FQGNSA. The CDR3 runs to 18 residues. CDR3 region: CASSLRWAGSVGNQPQHF. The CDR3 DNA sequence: TGTGCCAGCAGCTTAAGGTGGGCAGGGTCGGTGGGCAATCAGCCCCAGCATTTT.

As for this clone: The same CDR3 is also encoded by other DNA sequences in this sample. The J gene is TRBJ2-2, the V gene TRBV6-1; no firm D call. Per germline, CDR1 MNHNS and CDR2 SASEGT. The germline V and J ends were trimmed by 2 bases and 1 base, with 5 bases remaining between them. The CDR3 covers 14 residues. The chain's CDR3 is CASSERRNTGELFF. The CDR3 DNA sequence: TGTGCCAGCAGTGAAAGACGGAACACCGGGGAGCTGTTTTTT.